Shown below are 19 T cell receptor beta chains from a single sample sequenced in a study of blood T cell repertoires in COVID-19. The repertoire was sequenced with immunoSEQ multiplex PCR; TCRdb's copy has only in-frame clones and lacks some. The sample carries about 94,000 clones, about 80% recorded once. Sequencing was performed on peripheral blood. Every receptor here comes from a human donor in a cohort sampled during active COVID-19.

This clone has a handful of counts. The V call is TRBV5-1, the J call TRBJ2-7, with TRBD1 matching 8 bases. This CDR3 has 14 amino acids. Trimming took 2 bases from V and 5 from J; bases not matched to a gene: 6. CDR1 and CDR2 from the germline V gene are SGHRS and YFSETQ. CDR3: CASSFRGLADEQYF. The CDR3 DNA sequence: TGCGCCAGCAGCTTCAGGGGGCTGGCCGACGAGCAGTACTTC.

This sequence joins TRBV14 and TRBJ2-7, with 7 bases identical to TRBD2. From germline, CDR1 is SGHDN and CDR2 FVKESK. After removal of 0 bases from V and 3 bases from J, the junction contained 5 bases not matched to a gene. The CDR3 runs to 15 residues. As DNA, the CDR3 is TGTGCCAGCAGCCAAGATCTGAGCGGGATCTACGAGCAGTACTTC. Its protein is CASSQDLSGIYEQYF.

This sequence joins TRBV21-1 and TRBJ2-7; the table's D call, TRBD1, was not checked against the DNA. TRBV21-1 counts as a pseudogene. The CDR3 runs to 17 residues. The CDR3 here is CASSPSPNREKSYEQYF. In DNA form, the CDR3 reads TGTGCCAGCAGCCCATCCCCCAACAGGGAGAAAAGCTACGAGCAGTACTTC.

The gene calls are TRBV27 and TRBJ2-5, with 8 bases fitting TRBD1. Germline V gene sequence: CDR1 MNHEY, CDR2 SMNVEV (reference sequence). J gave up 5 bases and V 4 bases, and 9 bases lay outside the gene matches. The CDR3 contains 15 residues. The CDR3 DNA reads TGTGCCAGCAGTTCCTCCTACAGGGGGTGGGAGACCCAGTACTTC. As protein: CASSSSYRGWETQYF.

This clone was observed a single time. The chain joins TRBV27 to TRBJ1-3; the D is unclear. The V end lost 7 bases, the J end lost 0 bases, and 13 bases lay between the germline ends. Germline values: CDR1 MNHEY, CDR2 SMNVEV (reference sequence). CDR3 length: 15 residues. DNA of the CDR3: TGTGCCAGCATGAGCGGGAGGTCCTCTGGAAACACCATATATTTT. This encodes CASMSGRSSGNTIYF.

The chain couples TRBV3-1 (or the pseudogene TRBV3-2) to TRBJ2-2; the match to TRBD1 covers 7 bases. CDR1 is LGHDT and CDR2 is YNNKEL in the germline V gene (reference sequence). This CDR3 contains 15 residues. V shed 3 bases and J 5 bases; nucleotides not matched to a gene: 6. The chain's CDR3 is CASSQTGSGTGELFF. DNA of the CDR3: TGTGCCAGCAGCCAGACAGGGTCAGGGACCGGGGAGCTGTTTTTT.

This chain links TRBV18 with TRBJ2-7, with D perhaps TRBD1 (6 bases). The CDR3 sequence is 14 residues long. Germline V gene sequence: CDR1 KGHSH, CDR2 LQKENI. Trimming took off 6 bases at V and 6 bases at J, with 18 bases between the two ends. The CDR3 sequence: CASSDDRSIGEQYF. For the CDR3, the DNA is TGTGCCAGCTCCGACGACAGGTCCATAGGCGAGCAGTACTTC.

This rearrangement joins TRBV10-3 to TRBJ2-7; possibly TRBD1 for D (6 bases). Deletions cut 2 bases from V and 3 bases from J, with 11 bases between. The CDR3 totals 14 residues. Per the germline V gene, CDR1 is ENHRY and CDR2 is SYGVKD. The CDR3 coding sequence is TGTGCCATCAGTGAGAGGACAGATGGCTACGAGCAGTACTTC. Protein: CAISERTDGYEQYF.

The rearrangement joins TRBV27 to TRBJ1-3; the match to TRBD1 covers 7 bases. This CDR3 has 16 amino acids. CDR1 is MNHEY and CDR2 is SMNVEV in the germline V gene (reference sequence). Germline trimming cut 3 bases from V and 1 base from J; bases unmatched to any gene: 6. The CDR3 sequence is CASSLRQGGSGNTIYF. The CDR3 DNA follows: TGTGCCAGCAGTTTGCGACAGGGTGGATCTGGAAACACCATATATTTT.

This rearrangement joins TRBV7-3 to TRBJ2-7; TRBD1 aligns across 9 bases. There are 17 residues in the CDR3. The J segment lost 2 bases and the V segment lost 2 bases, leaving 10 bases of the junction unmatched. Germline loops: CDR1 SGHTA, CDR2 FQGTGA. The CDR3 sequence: CASSLGPSGTGTYEQYF. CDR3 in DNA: TGTGCCAGCAGCTTAGGCCCAAGCGGGACAGGGACCTACGAGCAGTACTTC.

The CDR3 sequence is CASSQGYEQYF. The CDR3 DNA reads as TGCGCCAGCAGCCAGGGTTACGAGCAGTACTTC. The gene calls are TRBV5-1 and TRBJ2-7, with TRBD1 as a possible D gene (5 bases). The CDR3 extends over 11 amino acids. Germline CDR1 reads SGHRS; CDR2 reads YFSETQ. Trimming took off 4 bases at V and 4 bases at J, with 6 bases between the two ends.

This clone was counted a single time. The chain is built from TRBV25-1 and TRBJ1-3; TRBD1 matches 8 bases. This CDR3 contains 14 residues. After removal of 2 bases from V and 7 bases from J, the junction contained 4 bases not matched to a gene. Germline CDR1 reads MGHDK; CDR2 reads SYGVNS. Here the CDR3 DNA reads TGTGCCAGCAGTGAACAGGGGGCGCGGAACACCATATATTTT. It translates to CASSEQGARNTIYF.

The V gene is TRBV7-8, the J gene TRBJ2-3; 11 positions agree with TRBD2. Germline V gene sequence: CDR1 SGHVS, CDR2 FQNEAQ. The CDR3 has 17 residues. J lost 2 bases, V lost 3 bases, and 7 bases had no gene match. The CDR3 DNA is TGTGCCAGCAGCTTGCTGGGACTAGCGGAGCACACAGATACGCAGTATTTT. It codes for CASSLLGLAEHTDTQYF.

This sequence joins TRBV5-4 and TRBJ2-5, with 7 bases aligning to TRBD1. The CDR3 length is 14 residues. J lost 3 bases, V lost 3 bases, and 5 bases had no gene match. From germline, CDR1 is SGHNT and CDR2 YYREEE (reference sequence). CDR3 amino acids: CASSYTGTEETQYF. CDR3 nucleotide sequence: TGTGCCAGCAGCTACACCGGGACAGAAGAGACCCAGTACTTC.

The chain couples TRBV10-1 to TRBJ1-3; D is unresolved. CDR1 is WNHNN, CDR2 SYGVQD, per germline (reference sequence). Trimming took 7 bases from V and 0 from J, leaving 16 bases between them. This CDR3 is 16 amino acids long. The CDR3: CASTPGVGTSGNTIYF. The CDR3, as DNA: TGCGCCAGCACCCCCGGAGTAGGAACCTCTGGAAACACCATATATTTT.

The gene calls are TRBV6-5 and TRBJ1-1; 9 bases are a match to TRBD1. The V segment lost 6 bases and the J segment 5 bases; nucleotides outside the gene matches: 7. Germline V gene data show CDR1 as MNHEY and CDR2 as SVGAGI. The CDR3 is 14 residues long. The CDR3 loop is CASRWDRERTEAFF. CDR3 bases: TGTGCCAGCAGGTGGGACAGGGAGAGGACTGAAGCTTTCTTT.

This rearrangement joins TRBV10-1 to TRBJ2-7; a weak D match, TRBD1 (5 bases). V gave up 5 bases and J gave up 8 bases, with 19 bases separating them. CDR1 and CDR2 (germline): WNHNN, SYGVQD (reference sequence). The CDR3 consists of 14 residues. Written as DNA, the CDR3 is TGCGCCAGCAGTCAGGGCACCCCAAATGGCCAGCAGTACTTC. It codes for CASSQGTPNGQQYF.

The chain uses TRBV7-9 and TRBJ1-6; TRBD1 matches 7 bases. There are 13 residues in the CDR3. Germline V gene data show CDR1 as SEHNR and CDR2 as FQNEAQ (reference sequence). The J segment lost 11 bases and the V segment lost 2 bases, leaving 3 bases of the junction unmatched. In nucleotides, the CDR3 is TGTGCCAGCAGCTTAACTACAGGGGCACCCCTCCACTTT. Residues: CASSLTTGAPLHF.

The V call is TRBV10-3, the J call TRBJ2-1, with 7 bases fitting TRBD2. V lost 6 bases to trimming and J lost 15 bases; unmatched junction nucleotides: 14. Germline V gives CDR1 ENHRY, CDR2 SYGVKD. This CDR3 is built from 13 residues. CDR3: CAIRSEREIRGFF. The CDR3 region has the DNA TGTGCCATCAGGAGCGAGCGGGAAATTAGGGGGTTCTTC.